What follows describes a single T cell receptor (beta chain). Its specific antigen is unknown. These data belong to a study of cytomegalovirus exposure and HLA in healthy donors (TCRdb year 2017). Regarding the research as a whole: In an earlier analysis of several hundred of the donors, less than 350 Gb of sequence data and roughly 100 million unique TCR beta sequences from about 190 million T cells were reported. About 310 gigabases of sequencing data and 70 million to 100 million unique TCR sequences were included in an early release covering roughly 600 HLA-typed donors. The genetic ancestry cluster associated with self-reported Caucasian donors included about four fifths of the roughly 400 genotyped donors. The study was designed to test whether signatures of past pathogen exposure could be identified by cataloging public T cell receptors. The T cell repertoires of 666 subjects were profiled by immunosequencing and related to cytomegalovirus serostatus. Along with the roughly 670-subject first cohort, a separate validation cohort of more than 90 different subjects was used. The study combined high-throughput TCR immunosequencing, statistical association of individual TCRs with disease status, and machine learning to predict cytomegalovirus infection status. To study patterns of TCR occurrence, a later analysis re-analyzed previously published TCR beta repertoires from 550 to 800 donors and added high-resolution HLA genotyping. The later analysis used no new phenotypic data to find candidate immune exposures, relying instead on TCR beta sequences and their occurrence across donors. To decide whether each TCR beta V gene segment behaved as functional or pseudogenic, an earlier analysis of some 600 of the donors relied on high-throughput TCR beta sequencing. Donor age, sex, ethnicity and CMV serostatus were compiled together with the repertoire data. In a later genetic analysis, genome-wide SNP genotypes for about 65% of the roughly 700 donors were used, and that subset was treated as a discovery cohort. All discovery cohort repertoires had been generated using a single sequencing platform. HLA typing included class I and class II loci at four-digit resolution. The number of donors typed differed by locus, with about 629-640 for A, B, C, DRB1 and DQB1, around 560 for DQA1, approximately 580 for DPA1, and some 440 for DPB1. Five DR-DQ haplotypes were treated as single units for association and clustering because of strong linkage in the cohort. Among roughly 370 genotyped donors of the cohort, an average of 235,054 unique TCR beta nucleotide sequences were sequenced per donor, roughly 18% of them non-productive.

There are 15 amino acids in the CDR3, from cysteine to phenylalanine inclusive. Only the CDR3 DNA is retained, 45 bases long and in frame from the first base. V is cut by 5 bases and J by 2 bases, and the space between the germline ends is 13 bases. Looking up the germline V gene yields CDR1 KGHSH and CDR2 LQKENI. The receptor library was made with the immunoSEQ multiplex PCR assay. A mixture of 60 forward primers for TCR Vbeta segments and 13 reverse primers for TCR Jbeta segments was used in the multiplex PCR. Amplification of the CDR3 region of rearranged TCR beta genes was performed with a multiplex PCR assay on genomic DNA. On the Illumina HiSeq System, the amplified TCR beta libraries were sequenced as 87-base-pair reads. Per the authors' processing: A later analysis counted 65 million to 90 million unique TCR beta chains across the 550 to 750 repertoires, and around 9.9 million of these chains were shared by at least two donors. To remove PCR and sequencing errors, raw reads were error-corrected and collapsed into unique sequences using a nearest-neighbor algorithm that merged closely related sequences. To assign V, D and J gene segments, CDR3 sequences were aligned to IMGT reference sequences. For a sequence to be retained, a match of at least six nucleotides was required to both a V gene segment and a J gene segment. A rearrangement was called productive if the CDR3 had no stop codons and remained in frame with V and J, and every other rearrangement was called non-productive. CDR3 was defined by IMGT convention, running from the second conserved V-encoded cysteine to the conserved J-encoded phenylalanine. In an earlier analysis of 587 of the donors, sequences lacking an unambiguous match to a single V gene segment were excluded. In an earlier analysis of around 590 of the donors, a V segment was called functional when productive rearrangements were above 56.7%, and segregating when the standard deviation between donors exceeded 5%. A statistical classification framework was built for diagnosing cytomegalovirus status from the catalog of TCR beta chain sequences. In a later analysis, V and J genes were assigned by comparing TCR nucleotide sequences against IMGT/GENE-DB human TR gene sequences. Using the TCRdist pipeline, a later analysis assigned CDR3 sequences along with most-parsimonious VDJ recombination scenarios. In a later analysis, every TCR beta chain was defined by the combination of its CDR3 amino acid sequence and its V-gene family, and reads without a unique V-gene family were dropped. To address suspected cross-contamination and a sequencing artifact, a later analysis removed around 590 highly shared, low-generation-probability nucleotide sequences. For each public chain, a later analysis derived a clonal expansion index from normalized ranks of inferred template counts within each repertoire. A later analysis computed generation probabilities with a VDJ recombination model fitted to out-of-frame rearrangements, and checked the results against IGoR. In a later analysis, hypergeometric tests were used to score TCR-TCR, TCR-HLA and TCR-CMV co-occurrence, with a repertoire-size bias correction applied to TCR pairs. False discovery rates were estimated in a later analysis by permuting HLA or CMV assignments 20 times. In a later analysis, co-occurring TCRs were grouped using DBSCAN, with TCRdist sequence similarity added in when clustering inside HLA-allele-positive subsets. Repertoires with fewer than 30,000 or more than 120,000 public chains, plus five repertoires with anomalous nucleotide sharing, were excluded from co-occurrence clustering. TCRdb mirrors the immuneACCESS table, restricted to in-frame sequences. Some clones are absent from its copies; in checked studies, under half trace to an unresolved V gene, and the reason for the others is unknown. Clone size and V and J calls were adopted from that table, with D and trimming inferred from the DNA. The sample's own table lists nearly 200,000 clones. The leading ten clones occupy about 0.74% of the sample.

Study-level results and caveats: According to the authors, the approach could potentially be generalized to other disease states and immunological phenotypes. In a later analysis, several top co-occurrence clusters were reported to appear linked to parvovirus B19, influenza, CMV and Epstein-Barr virus. A further reported finding was that TCR beta sequences accurately predicted the HLA-A and HLA-B alleles for most subjects in the first cohort. Compared with the roughly 670-donor mean, donors in an Asian-associated ancestry cluster had fewer N-insertions in productive TCRs, according to a later genetic analysis. Because some donors lacked HLA typing at each locus, the association tests relied only on the typed subset. Across donors, most TCR sequences were observed very rarely, whereas some public TCRs were present in many individuals. A cluster of highly shared sequence variants was judged likely to be a technical artifact of the sequencing pipeline. A later analysis found that TCR association rates varied across HLA loci, with DRB1 alleles showing the most associated TCRs and HLA-C alleles the fewest. A later analysis found that HLA-associated TCR beta chains were more clonally expanded and had lower generation probabilities than equally common non-associated chains. In this cohort, only TCR beta chains were sequenced, and detectable features were limited by the absence of alpha or paired-chain data. Some IMGT-functional V segments, including TRBV6-2 and TRBV6-3, could not be told apart with the 87-base-pair reads, so those segments were excluded. Because counts were too low, seventeen rarely observed V segments, including chromosome 9 orphons, were excluded from the earlier analysis of 587 of the donors. Most CMV-associated TCR beta chains appeared to be HLA-restricted in a later analysis, and the HLA associations seemed to be driven largely by CMV exposure. V-gene and J-gene trimming of TCR beta chains was associated with a missense DCLRE1C variant in a later genetic analysis, and the association was replicated in an independent cohort. Cytomegalovirus status was reported to be diagnosed by the classifier with high specificity and sensitivity in both the original and validation cohorts. For the cohort, immune exposure information was limited to CMV serostatus. An earlier analysis of approximately 570 of the donors showed that most TCR beta V segments appeared in productive rearrangements either about 90% or about 30% of the time, which broadly matched IMGT annotations. Correlated functional status among segregating V segments might reflect linkage disequilibrium, but an unknown experimental factor could not be ruled out. The study gave a list of 150 to 200 TCR beta chains associated with cytomegalovirus. Sequencing depth was assumed to be roughly uniform across donors in the presence/absence analyses, though that assumption may not hold. When HLA alleles, especially DR and DQ, strongly co-occurred, TCR associations were difficult to assign to individual alleles. A few of the identified cytomegalovirus-associated TCR beta chains were confirmed in vitro to be specific for cytomegalovirus antigens. Specific HLA alleles were associated with roughly 16,000 TCR beta sequences at a false discovery rate of 0.05 in a later analysis.

The cohort comprised under 700 healthy bone marrow donors. Cohort members were all nominally healthy when sampled, although unrecorded immune exposures were likely present. The donor was CMV seronegative and belonged to the group of around 400 seronegative cohort members. A peripheral blood sample was provided by each donor, and peripheral blood mononuclear cells were used for TCR beta sequencing. Genomic DNA extraction from the blood cell samples was performed with the Qiagen DNeasy Blood Extraction Kit. This TCR came from a boy younger than 18 in good health and CMV-seronegative. Sequenced input: PBMCs. The chain joins TRBV18 to TRBJ1-3, with the D gene too uncertain to name. The CDR3 here reads CASSTGSGTGNTIYF. The nucleotide sequence reads TGTGCCAGCTCAACGGGCAGCGGGACTGGAAACACCATATATTTT.